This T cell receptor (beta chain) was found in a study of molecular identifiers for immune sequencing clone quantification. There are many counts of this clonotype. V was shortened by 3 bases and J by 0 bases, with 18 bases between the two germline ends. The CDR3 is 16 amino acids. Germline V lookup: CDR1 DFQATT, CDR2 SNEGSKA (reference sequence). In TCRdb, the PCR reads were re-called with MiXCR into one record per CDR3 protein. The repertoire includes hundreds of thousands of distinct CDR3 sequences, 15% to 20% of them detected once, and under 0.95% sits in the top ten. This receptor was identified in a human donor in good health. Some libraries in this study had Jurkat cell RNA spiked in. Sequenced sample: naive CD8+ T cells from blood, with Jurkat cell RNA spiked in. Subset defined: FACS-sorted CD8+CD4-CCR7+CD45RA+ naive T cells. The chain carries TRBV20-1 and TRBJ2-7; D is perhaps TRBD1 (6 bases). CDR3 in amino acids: CSARARQALYSYEQYF. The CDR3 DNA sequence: TGCAGTGCTAGGGCCCGACAGGCCCTCTACTCCTACGAGCAGTACTTC.